This T cell receptor beta chain is from a study of blood T cells in healthy people across ages. Study background: Per every two T cells, about one barcoded beta molecule was captured by template switching.

Through a sample-barcoded 5' primer and a J-beta primer mix, a second PCR was run for roughly 6 to 11 cycles. CDR3-containing paired-end reads numbering at least 2.5 million came from each sample. TCRdb processed the 5' RACE reads anew with MiXCR; each CDR3 protein has one entry. The sample consists of about 1,500,000 distinct CDR3 sequences, under 30% of them appearing once. Remarks on this clonotype: Being one base from a much bigger clone, this may be a read error.

Germline V CDR1 and CDR2: SQVTM, ANQGSEA. The CDR3 is 15 amino acids. The chain joins TRBV29-1 to TRBJ2-7; a weak D match, TRBD2 (5 bases). The clonotype was recovered from a woman in her thirties in good health. The specimen sequenced was blood. CDR3 sequence reads: CSVEGIWLAFYKQYF. In nucleotides, the CDR3 is TGCAGCGTTGAAGGAATATGGTTAGCGTTCTACAAGCAGTACTTC.